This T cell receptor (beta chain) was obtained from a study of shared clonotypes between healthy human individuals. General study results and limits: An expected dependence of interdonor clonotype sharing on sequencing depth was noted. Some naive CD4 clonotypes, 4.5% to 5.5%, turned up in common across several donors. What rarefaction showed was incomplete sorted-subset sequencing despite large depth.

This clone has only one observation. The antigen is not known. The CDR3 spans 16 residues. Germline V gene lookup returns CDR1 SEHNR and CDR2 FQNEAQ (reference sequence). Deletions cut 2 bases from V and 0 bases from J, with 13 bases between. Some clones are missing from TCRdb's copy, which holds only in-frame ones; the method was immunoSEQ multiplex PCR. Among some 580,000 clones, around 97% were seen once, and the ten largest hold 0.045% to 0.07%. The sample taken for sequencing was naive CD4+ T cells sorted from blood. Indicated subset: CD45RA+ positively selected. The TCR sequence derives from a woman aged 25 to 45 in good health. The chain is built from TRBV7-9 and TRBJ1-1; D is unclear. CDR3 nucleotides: TGTGCCAGCAGCTTAACCTCTTCAGGCATGAACACTGAAGCTTTCTTT. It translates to CASSLTSSGMNTEAFF.